This TCR beta chain was sequenced during a study of T cells in narcolepsy. On this clone itself: The antigen is unknown.

Study findings and constraints: Healthy controls reportedly lacked the autoreactive clonotypes serially found in patients' blood.

V lost 3 bases and J lost 1, with 16 bases in between. CDR1 is SGHAT and CDR2 is FQNNGV in the germline V gene. CDR3 length: 16 residues. The data were produced by immunoSEQ multiplex PCR, yet TCRdb's version contains in-frame clones alone and is incomplete. This table holds roughly 20,000 clones, about four fifths found once. This sequence was found in a human donor in good health. Sequencing input: memory (CD45RA-) CD4+ T cells from blood. The chain is built from TRBV11-2 and TRBJ2-7, with D maybe TRBD1 (5 bases). The CDR3 DNA is TGTGCCAGCAGCTTCGACGTCGGCAGGGTGTCCTACGAGCAGTACTTC. The encoded protein is CASSFDVGRVSYEQYF.